This note documents a single TCR beta chain sequence. This clonotype was observed a few times. The antigen it recognizes is unknown. Base qualities were left out, and no much larger clone turns up one base away. This sample was included in a study of CD8 T cells in ankylosing spondylitis (dated by TCRdb to 2017 to 2019). Turning to the overall study: The study set out to find disease-linked TCR variants by profiling T cell receptor beta repertoires in ankylosing spondylitis patients and healthy donors. The whole study cohort included some 100 healthy donors and 25 ankylosing spondylitis patients. Peripheral blood was sampled, and synovial fluid was additionally collected from ankylosing spondylitis patients.

The CDR3 runs 13 residues from the cysteine to the phenylalanine. Solely the CDR3 DNA is kept, with 39 bases framed from the first base. V was cut back by 6 bases and J by 1 base, leaving a gap of 12 bases between them. From the germline V gene (reference sequence), CDR1 is DFQATT and CDR2 is SNEGSKA. Beyond this particular receptor, the publication reports: The disease-linked clones were reported to be significantly enriched in matched synovial fluid samples from ankylosing spondylitis patients. A CD8+ phenotype was shown by the disease-linked clones, which were found at relatively low frequencies in peripheral blood. Blood from ankylosing spondylitis patients appeared to be characterized by a TCR beta motif made up of under 10 highly homologous amino acid variants. Some motif variants were previously reported in synovial fluid and blood of reactive arthritis patients, suggesting common disease-initiation mechanisms.

TCRdb names Illumina HiSeq 2500 as the instrument used. Quantitative 5'-RACE with molecular barcodes was used to prepare TCR beta libraries. The original pipeline was this. A new computational method, built on a probabilistic model of VDJ rearrangement, was used to identify disease-linked TCR variants. TCRdb reworked the public reads: Q25 trimming with fastp, MiXCR clone assembly, productive beta chains retained. Each CDR3 protein gets just one entry, which takes the most common genes and DNA from the rows behind it. The V and J calls follow TCRdb's processing rather than the paper's. Here the sample has some 340,000 distinct CDR3 sequences; roughly 15% occur a single time. 1.1% of the sample lies in the top ten.

This sequence originates from a male donor with ankylosing spondylitis or in good health (not recorded which). The rearrangement combines TRBV20-1 with TRBJ1-1; possibly the D gene is TRBD1, per 5 matching bases. The sample comprised blood, either unsorted or a sorted T cell fraction (not recorded which). The DNA is as follows: TGCAGTGCCCTTTCTGGGGGGAACACTGAAGCTTTCTTT. The resulting protein is CSALSGGNTEAFF.